The clone carrying this TCR beta chain was observed a handful of times. Its target is unknown. The CDR3 extends over 13 amino acids. Trimming shortened V by 1 base and J by 4 bases, and 8 bases separated the two germline ends. The germline gives CDR1 MNHEY, CDR2 SVGAGI. This entry is derived from a study of response to subunit inactivated influenza vaccine. Study results and limitations: Authors suggested that a seasonal influenza vaccination recruits few new T cells each time.

MiXCR was run by TCRdb on the RT-PCR reads, yielding one entry per CDR3 protein. Among about 530,000 distinct CDR3 sequences listed, 12% were seen once. The source of this sequence is a man aged 45-65 years who received an inactivated influenza vaccine. The sample in question was PBMCs from blood, obtained on the day of vaccination. The V and J genes are TRBV6-5 and TRBJ2-7, with D possibly matching TRBD2 (5 bases). CDR3: CASSYFPGYEQYF. The CDR3 nucleotides read TGTGCCAGCAGTTACTTTCCGGGGTACGAGCAGTACTTC.